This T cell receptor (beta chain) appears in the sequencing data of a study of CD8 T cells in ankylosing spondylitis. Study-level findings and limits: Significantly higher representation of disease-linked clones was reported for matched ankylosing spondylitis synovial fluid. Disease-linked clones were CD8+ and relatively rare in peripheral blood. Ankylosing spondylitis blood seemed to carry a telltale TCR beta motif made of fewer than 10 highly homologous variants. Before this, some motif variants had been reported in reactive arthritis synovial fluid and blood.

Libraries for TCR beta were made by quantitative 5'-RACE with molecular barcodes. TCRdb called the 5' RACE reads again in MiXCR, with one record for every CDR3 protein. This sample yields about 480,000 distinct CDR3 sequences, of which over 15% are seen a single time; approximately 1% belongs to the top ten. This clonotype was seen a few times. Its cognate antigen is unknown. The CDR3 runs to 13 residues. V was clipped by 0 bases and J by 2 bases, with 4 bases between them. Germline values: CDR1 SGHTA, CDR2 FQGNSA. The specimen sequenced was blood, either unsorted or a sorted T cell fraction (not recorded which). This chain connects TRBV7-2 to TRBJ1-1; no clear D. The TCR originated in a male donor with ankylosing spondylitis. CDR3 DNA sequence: TGTGCCAGCAGCTTAGCCACCAACACTGAAGCTTTCTTT. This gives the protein CASSLATNTEAFF.